The present entry profiles one TCR beta chain with its context. The data stem from a study of T cell changes during pregnancy in multiple sclerosis. TCRdb keeps only in-frame clones here, not all; method: immunoSEQ multiplex PCR. The sample consists of about 56,000 clones, about 88% of them appearing once. V was cut by 0 bases and J by 9 bases, with 15 bases left in between. The CDR3 has 14 residues. Germline loops: CDR1 LGHNT, CDR2 FRNRAP. The TCR comes from a female donor with multiple sclerosis, enrolled in a pregnancy study. This sample comprised CD4+ T cells from peripheral blood mononuclear cells, obtained in the third trimester of pregnancy. The chain joins TRBV12-5 to TRBJ2-7; D may be TRBD2 (6 bases). Written as DNA, the CDR3 is TGTGCTAGTGGTTTGGTAGGAGGGGAGCGCGGGCAGTACTTC. Its translation: CASGLVGGERGQYF.